The rows below give T cell receptor beta chains drawn from one sample of a study of breast tumors, draining lymph nodes, adjacent tissues. TCRdb recomputed calls from the multiplex PCR reads with MiXCR, one row per CDR3 protein. The sample includes 45,000 to 65,000 distinct CDR3 sequences, under 45% of them seen just once. Sequenced sample: breast tumor tissue. Receptors were obtained from a female donor with breast cancer. Some clones in this sample may be carry-over from other donors' samples. Both conserved end residues are part of each CDR3. The D gene is left open where the match is weak. Clone size appears in some rows only: once, few, many, or a class for an expanded clone.

d_call,clone_size,cdr3_length,j_call,v_call,cdr3_aa,cdr3_nt
TRBD2,.,13,TRBJ2-7,TRBV6-4,CASSEAGVGEQYF,TGTGCCAGCAGTGAGGCGGGGGTGGGCGAGCAGTACTTC
TRBD2,many,13,TRBJ2-7,TRBV7-6,CASSWAGGHEQYF,TGTGCCAGCTCGTGGGCGGGAGGGCACGAGCAGTACTTC
.,many,16,TRBJ2-2,TRBV3-1,CASSQEGAPRTGELFF,TGTGCCAGCAGCCAAGAGGGAGCCCCACGCACCGGGGAGCTGTTTTTT
TRBD1,many,16,TRBJ2-2,TRBV7-3,CASSARQGAFHGELFF,TGTGCCAGCAGCGCTAGACAGGGGGCATTTCACGGGGAGCTGTTTTTT
TRBD2,many,14,TRBJ2-3,TRBV20-1,CSARVGRATDTQYF,TGCAGTGCTAGGGTAGGGAGGGCCACAGATACGCAGTATTTT
TRBD2,many,13,TRBJ2-1,TRBV20-1,CSALAGGYNEQFF,TGCAGTGCCCTAGCGGGAGGGTACAATGAGCAGTTCTTC
.,many,17,TRBJ1-4,TRBV9,CASSVGTRFATNEKLFF,TGTGCCAGCAGCGTCGGCACAAGATTCGCAACTAATGAAAAACTGTTTTTT
.,.,14,TRBJ2-3,TRBV6-6,CASSGLGKRDTQYF,TGTGCCAGCAGTGGATTAGGGAAGAGGGATACGCAGTATTTT
TRBD1,many,16,TRBJ2-1,TRBV7-9,CASSRFTGTGDNEQFF,TGTGCCAGCAGCAGATTCACCGGGACAGGGGACAATGAGCAGTTCTTC
TRBD1,many,19,TRBJ1-3,TRBV6-5,CASSYLTDRGIGAGNTIYF,TGTGCCAGCAGTTACTTAACGGACAGGGGGATAGGAGCTGGAAACACCATATATTTT
.,.,15,TRBJ2-3,TRBV20-1,CSASRLVSSYNEQYF,TGCAGTGCTAGCCGGTTAGTTTCTTCGTACAATGAGCAGTATTTT
.,.,13,TRBJ2-7,TRBV6-1,CASRRQSSYEQYF,TGTGCCAGCAGGCGACAGAGCTCCTACGAGCAGTACTTC